Below, one TCR beta chain is given with its context. The antigen is unknown. Reverse transcription of extracted RNA yielded cDNA, which provided the sequencing template. Clones were read by immunoSEQ multiplex PCR, and TCRdb kept only the in-frame ones, dropping some. This table has approximately 29,000 clones, 70% to 80% appearing once. This sample is part of a study of CD8+ T cells in alopecia areata. General observations from the study: Relative to normal scalp, lesional scalp, especially alopecia totalis/universalis, showed higher clonality. Mice showed TCR sharing more clearly than patients did, possibly owing to HLA.

Alopecia areata patients had lesional scalp punch biopsies and peripheral blood taken from them. Sequences were obtained from NKG2D-low CD8+ T cells sorted from blood. The source is a human donor with alopecia areata.

CDR3 nucleotides: TGTGCCAGCAGCTTGGCTATTACCTTGAACACTGAAGCTTTCTTT. As protein: CASSLAITLNTEAFF. This chain links TRBV5-4 with TRBJ1-1, with D hard to call. The CDR3 covers 15 residues. Germline V gene data show CDR1 as SGHNT and CDR2 as YYREEE (reference sequence). V was shortened by 0 bases and J by 0 bases, with 9 bases between the two germline ends.